The T cell receptor (delta chain) described here comes from a study of γδ T cells in repeated Plasmodium falciparum infection. For the study at large: The natural-infection arm compared Malian children under seasonal malaria with matched Australian children. Donors had four controlled P. falciparum NF54 infections over 644 days. Some Malian samples span acute malaria episodes; others come from no-transmission periods. Findings of the study overall: The Malian cohort came from a small rural village of predominantly one ethnic group.

V gave up 1 base and J gave up 0 bases, with 20 bases separating them. The germline V gene has CDR1 GEAIGNYY and CDR2 EKD. The CDR3 runs 18 residues. Bulk repertoires came from Vgamma9/Vdelta2+ or Vdelta2-negative gammadelta T cells flow-sorted from PBMC. This clone was recorded at least ten times. Its antigen is undetermined. It is likely a read error: a sequence one base away is far more abundant. The same CDR3 can be traced to other DNA sequences in this sample. TCRdb repeated clone calling on the multiplex PCR reads with CATT. The sample holds 45,000 to 70,000 delta-chain clones, roughly 1.8% seen once.

The chain links TRDV2 to TRDJ1; D not certain. The source is a pool of human donors (malaria-infected and uninfected, not separated). The specimen sequenced was gamma-delta T cells from blood. The CDR3 DNA reads as TGTGCCTGTGACACAAAGTACTACCAGCCGATGTACACCGATAAACTCATCTTT. Translated: CACDTKYYQPMYTDKLIF.